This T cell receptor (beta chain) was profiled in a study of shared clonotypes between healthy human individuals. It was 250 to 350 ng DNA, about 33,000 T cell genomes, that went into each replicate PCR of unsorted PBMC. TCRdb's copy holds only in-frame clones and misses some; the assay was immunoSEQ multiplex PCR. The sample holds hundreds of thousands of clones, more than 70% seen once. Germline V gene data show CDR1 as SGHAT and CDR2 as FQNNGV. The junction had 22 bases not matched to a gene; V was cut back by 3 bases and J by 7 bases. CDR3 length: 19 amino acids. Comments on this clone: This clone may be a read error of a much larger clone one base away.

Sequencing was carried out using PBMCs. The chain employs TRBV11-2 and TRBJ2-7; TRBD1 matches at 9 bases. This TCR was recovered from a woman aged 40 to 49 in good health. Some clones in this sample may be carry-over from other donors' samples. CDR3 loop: CASSLARQGVGGRAREQYF. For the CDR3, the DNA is TGTGCCAGCAGCTTGGCGAGACAGGGGGTTGGAGGGAGGGCCCGAGAGCAGTACTTC.